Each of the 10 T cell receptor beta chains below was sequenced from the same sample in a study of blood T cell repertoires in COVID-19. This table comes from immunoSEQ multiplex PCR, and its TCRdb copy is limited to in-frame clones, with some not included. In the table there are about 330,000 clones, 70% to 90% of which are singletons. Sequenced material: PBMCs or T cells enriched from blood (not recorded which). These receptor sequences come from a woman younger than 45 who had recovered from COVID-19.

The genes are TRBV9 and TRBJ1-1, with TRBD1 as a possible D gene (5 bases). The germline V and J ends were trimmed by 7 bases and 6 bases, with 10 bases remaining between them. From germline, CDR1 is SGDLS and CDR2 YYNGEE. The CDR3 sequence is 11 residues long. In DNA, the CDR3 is TGTGCCAGCGGGGGGAGGGCTGAAGCTTTCTTT. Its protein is CASGGRAEAFF.

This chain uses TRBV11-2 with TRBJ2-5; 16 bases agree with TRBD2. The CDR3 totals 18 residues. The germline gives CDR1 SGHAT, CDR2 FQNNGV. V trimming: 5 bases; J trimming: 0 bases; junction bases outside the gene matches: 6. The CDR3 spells CASSRGTSGGAYQETQYF. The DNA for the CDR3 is TGTGCCAGCAGCCGCGGGACTAGCGGGGGGGCGTACCAAGAGACCCAGTACTTC. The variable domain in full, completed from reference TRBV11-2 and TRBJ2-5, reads EAGVAQSPRYKIIEKRQSVAFWCNPISGHATLYWYQQILGQGPKLLIQFQNNGVVDDSQLPKDRFSAERLKGVDSTLKIQPAKLEDSAVYLCASSRGTSGGAYQETQYFGPGTRLLVL.

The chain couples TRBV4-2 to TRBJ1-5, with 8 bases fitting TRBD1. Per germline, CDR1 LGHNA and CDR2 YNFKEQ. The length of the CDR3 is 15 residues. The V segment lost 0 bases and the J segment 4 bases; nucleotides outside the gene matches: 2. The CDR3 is CASSQDRQGNQPQHF. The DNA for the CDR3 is TGTGCCAGCAGCCAAGATCGACAGGGGAATCAGCCCCAGCATTTT.

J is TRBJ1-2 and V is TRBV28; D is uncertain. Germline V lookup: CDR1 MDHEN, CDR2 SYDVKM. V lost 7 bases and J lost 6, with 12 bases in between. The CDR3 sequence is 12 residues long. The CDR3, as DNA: TGTGCCAGCACCCAGGTGGGCCATGGCTACACCTTC. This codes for CASTQVGHGYTF.

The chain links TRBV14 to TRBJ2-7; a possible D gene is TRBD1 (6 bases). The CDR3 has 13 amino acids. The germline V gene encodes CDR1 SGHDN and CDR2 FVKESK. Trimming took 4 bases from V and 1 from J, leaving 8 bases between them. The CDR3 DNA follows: TGTGCCAGCAGCCGGACAGCGTCCTACGAGCAGTACTTC. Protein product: CASSRTASYEQYF.

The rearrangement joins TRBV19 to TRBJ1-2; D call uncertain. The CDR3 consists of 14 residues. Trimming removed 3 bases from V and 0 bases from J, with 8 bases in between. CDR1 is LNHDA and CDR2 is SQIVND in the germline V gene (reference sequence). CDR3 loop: CASSIAESNYGYTF. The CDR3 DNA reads TGTGCCAGTAGTATTGCAGAATCTAACTATGGCTACACCTTC.

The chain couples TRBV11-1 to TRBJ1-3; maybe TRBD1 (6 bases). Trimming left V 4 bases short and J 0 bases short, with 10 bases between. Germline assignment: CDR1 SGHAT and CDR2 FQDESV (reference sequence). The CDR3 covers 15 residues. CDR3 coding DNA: TGTGCCAGCAGCTCAGGACAGTACTCTGGAAACACCATATATTTT. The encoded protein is CASSSGQYSGNTIYF.

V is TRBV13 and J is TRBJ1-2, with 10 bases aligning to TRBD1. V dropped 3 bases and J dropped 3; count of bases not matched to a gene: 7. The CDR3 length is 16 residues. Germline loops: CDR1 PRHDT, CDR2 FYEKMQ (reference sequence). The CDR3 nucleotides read TGTGCCAGCAGCTTGACAGGGGGCACGGGGGACTATGGCTACACCTTC. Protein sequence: CASSLTGGTGDYGYTF.

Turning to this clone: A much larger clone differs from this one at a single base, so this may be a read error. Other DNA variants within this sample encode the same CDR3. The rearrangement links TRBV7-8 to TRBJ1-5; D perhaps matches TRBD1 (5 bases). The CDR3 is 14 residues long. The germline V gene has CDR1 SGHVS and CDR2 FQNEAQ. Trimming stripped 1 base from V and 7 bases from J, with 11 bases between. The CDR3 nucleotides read TGTGCCAGCAGCTTAGTAGGGGTGGGGCAGCCCCAGCATTTT. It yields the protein CASSLVGVGQPQHF.

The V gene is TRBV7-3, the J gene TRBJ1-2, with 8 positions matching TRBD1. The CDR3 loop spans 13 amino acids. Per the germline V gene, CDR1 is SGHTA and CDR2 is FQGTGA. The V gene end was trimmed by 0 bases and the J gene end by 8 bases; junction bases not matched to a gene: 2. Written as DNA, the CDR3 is TGTGCCAGCAGCTTAACGACAGGGGACGGCTACACCTTC. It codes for CASSLTTGDGYTF.